A selection of T cell receptor beta chains follows, all from one sample in a study of CD8+CD57+ T cells in acquired aplastic anemia. Via MiXCR, TCRdb re-called the reads, giving one row per CDR3 protein. Counted here are some 120,000 distinct CDR3 sequences, 48% occurring once; the ten biggest clones make up about 2.7%. The material sequenced was sorted CD4+, CD8+, or CD8+CD57+ T cells (not recorded which) from PBMCs. These receptors came from a human donor in good health, serving as a control. Each CDR3 is given with its conserved first and last residue. D genes are given only for firm matches. A row's size may be missing; if present it is once, few, many or a size class.

>TRBJ2-7|many|.|TRBV7-2
CASSLGTAYEQYF
TGTGCCAGCAGCTTAGGGACAGCCTACGAGCAGTACTTC
>TRBJ2-1|many|TRBD2|TRBV12-3/TRBV12-4
CASSLTSGGAYEQFF
TGTGCCAGCAGTTTGACTAGCGGGGGGGCCTATGAGCAGTTCTTC
>TRBJ2-3|.|TRBD2|TRBV20-1
CSAGGSPSDTQYF
TGCAGTGCTGGCGGGAGCCCCTCAGATACGCAGTATTTT
>TRBJ2-7|many|.|TRBV7-3
CASSAVGSGEQYF
TGTGCCAGCAGCGCAGTCGGGTCTGGGGAGCAGTACTTC
>TRBJ2-7|.|TRBD1|TRBV5-4
CASSGDRGSYEQYF
TGTGCCAGCAGCGGGGACAGGGGTTCCTACGAGCAGTACTTC
>TRBJ1-2|.|.|TRBV25-1
CASSEGDGYTF
TGTGCCAGCAGTGAGGGGGATGGCTACACCTTC
>TRBJ2-3|many|TRBD2|TRBV11-2
CASSLEASGGAASDTQYF
TGTGCCAGCAGCTTAGAAGCTAGCGGGGGGGCGGCCTCAGATACGCAGTATTTT
>TRBJ2-3|.|.|TRBV12-3/TRBV12-4
CASSLRDETDTQYF
TGTGCCAGCAGTTTAAGGGACGAGACAGATACGCAGTATTTT
>TRBJ2-7|many|TRBD1|TRBV27
CASSPRTGLSYEQYF
TGTGCCAGCAGCCCCCGGACAGGCCTCTCCTACGAGCAGTACTTC
>TRBJ2-2|.|.|TRBV2
CASTVRADTGELFF
TGTGCCAGCACAGTCAGGGCAGACACCGGGGAGCTGTTTTTT
>TRBJ1-2|many|.|TRBV7-9
CASSLGVEGYTF
TGTGCCAGCAGCTTAGGGGTGGAGGGCTACACCTTC
>TRBJ1-1|.|.|TRBV2
CASSGGGSEAFF
TGTGCCAGCAGTGGGGGGGGATCTGAAGCTTTCTTT
>TRBJ2-3|once|.|TRBV24-1
CATSDQSRTQYF
TGTGCCACCAGTGATCAATCACGTACGCAGTATTTT
>TRBJ2-1|.|.|TRBV7-7
CASSRSPNNEQFF
TGTGCTAGCAGCCGATCGCCCAACAATGAGCAGTTCTTC
>TRBJ1-4|.|.|TRBV18
CASSPRGSGQNEKLFF
TGTGCCAGCTCACCAAGGGGATCCGGACAGAATGAAAAACTGTTTTTT
>TRBJ2-3|many|TRBD2|TRBV4-2
CASSQTKIAGATSDTQYF
TGTGCCAGCAGCCAAACAAAAATAGCGGGGGCTACATCAGATACGCAGTATTTT
>TRBJ2-7|.|.|TRBV7-2
CASSVPGLEQYF
TGTGCCAGCAGCGTTCCGGGGCTCGAGCAGTACTTC
>TRBJ2-7|.|TRBD1|TRBV19
CASSKPRTGSIYEQYF
TGTGCCAGTAGTAAGCCCCGGACAGGGTCAATCTACGAGCAGTACTTC
>TRBJ1-2|many|.|TRBV19
CASTSGRNNYGYTF
TGTGCCAGTACCTCAGGCAGGAACAACTATGGCTACACCTTC
>TRBJ2-7|few|TRBD2|TRBV7-2
CASSLGLAGGREQYF
TGTGCCAGCAGCCTAGGGCTAGCGGGGGGGCGCGAGCAGTACTTC
>TRBJ2-1|.|TRBD2|TRBV4-1
CASSQDKGLAPFF
TGCGCCAGCAGCCAAGATAAGGGACTAGCCCCGTTCTTC
>TRBJ1-2|many|.|TRBV6-1
CASSEQDGFYGYTF
TGTGCCAGCAGTGAACAAGACGGATTCTATGGCTACACCTTC
>TRBJ2-1|few|TRBD2|TRBV13
CASSLSGTSGPSSYNEQFF
TGTGCCAGCAGCCTCTCCGGGACTAGCGGGCCGAGCTCCTACAATGAGCAGTTCTTC
>TRBJ2-1|.|.|TRBV19
CASSSRAASNEQFF
TGTGCCAGTAGTAGCCGGGCAGCCAGCAATGAGCAGTTCTTC
>TRBJ2-1|many|TRBD1|TRBV10-1
CASSTGTGYNEQFF
TGCGCCAGCAGTACCGGGACAGGTTACAATGAGCAGTTCTTC
>TRBJ1-1|many|.|TRBV7-3
CASSLTVGGDEAFF
TGTGCCAGCAGCTTAACGGTGGGGGGGGATGAAGCTTTCTTT
>TRBJ2-6|.|TRBD1|TRBV19
CASSMTGTGLSGANVLTF
TGTGCCAGTAGTATGACCGGGACAGGACTCTCTGGGGCCAACGTCCTGACTTTC
>TRBJ1-1|many|.|TRBV25-1
CASSEFTGEAFF
TGTGCCAGCAGTGAATTCACAGGTGAAGCTTTCTTT
>TRBJ2-1|.|.|TRBV7-9
CASSPVPGEQFF
TGTGCCAGCAGTCCAGTGCCGGGTGAGCAGTTCTTC
>TRBJ2-3|.|TRBD1|TRBV2
CASSRTGEDTQYF
TGTGCCAGCAGCCGGACAGGGGAAGATACGCAGTATTTT
>TRBJ1-1|many|.|TRBV18
CASSPTQFMNTEAFF
TGTGCCAGCTCGCCTACACAGTTTATGAACACTGAAGCTTTCTTT
>TRBJ2-2|many|.|TRBV7-3
CASSPRVTNTGELFF
TGTGCCAGCAGCCCCCGGGTGACGAACACCGGGGAGCTGTTTTTT
>TRBJ2-5|.|.|TRBV25-1
CASSSGGQETQYF
TGTGCCAGCAGTTCGGGCGGCCAAGAGACCCAGTACTTC
>TRBJ2-3|once|TRBD2|TRBV2
CASSISGGNWGTQYF
TGTGCCAGCAGCATTAGCGGGGGGAACTGGGGTACGCAGTATTTT
>TRBJ2-7|.|.|TRBV29-1
CSVTDRESYEQYF
TGCAGCGTCACGGACAGAGAATCCTACGAGCAGTACTTC
>TRBJ2-1|.|TRBD2|TRBV29-1
CSVVSSGRYNEQFF
TGCAGCGTTGTTTCGAGCGGGAGGTACAATGAGCAGTTCTTC
>TRBJ2-7|.|.|TRBV5-1
CASSLGGGLYEQYF
TGCGCCAGCAGCTTGGGCGGGGGCCTCTACGAGCAGTACTTC
>TRBJ2-5|many|.|TRBV6-1
CASLRAGLETQYF
TGTGCCAGCCTAAGGGCAGGGTTGGAGACCCAGTACTTC
>TRBJ2-7|few|.|TRBV2
CASSETTVSYEQYF
TGTGCCAGCAGTGAAACAACAGTCTCCTACGAGCAGTACTTC
>TRBJ2-1|.|.|TRBV7-2
CASSLVAEQFF
TGTGCCAGCAGCTTAGTTGCTGAGCAGTTCTTC
>TRBJ1-1|many|.|TRBV5-5
CASRLDMGLSTFF
TGTGCCAGCAGACTAGACATGGGCCTGTCGACTTTCTTT
>TRBJ1-2|.|.|TRBV19
CASSTETGSSGYTF
TGTGCCAGTAGTACGGAAACAGGGAGTTCTGGCTACACCTTC
>TRBJ2-7|many|TRBD2|TRBV4-3
CASSLTSGGISSYEQYF
TGCGCCAGCAGCCTAACTAGCGGGGGGATCAGCTCCTACGAGCAGTACTTC
>TRBJ1-2|.|TRBD1|TRBV6-1
CASSLGGGQDLRYTF
TGTGCCAGCTCTCTGGGGGGAGGACAGGATTTACGCTACACCTTC
>TRBJ2-1|few|TRBD2|TRBV3-1
CASSPRWLAGVYNEQFF
TGTGCCAGCAGCCCCCGCTGGCTAGCGGGGGTCTACAATGAGCAGTTCTTC
>TRBJ2-7|.|TRBD1|TRBV29-1
CSVGQGLSYEQYF
TGCAGCGTTGGACAGGGCCTCTCCTACGAGCAGTACTTC
>TRBJ2-4|.|TRBD2|TRBV20-1
CSARDREASGGAKNIQYF
TGCAGTGCTAGAGATAGAGAGGCTAGCGGGGGGGCCAAAAACATTCAGTACTTC
>TRBJ1-5|.|TRBD1|TRBV19
CASSLRGQQPQHF
TGTGCCAGTAGCCTCAGGGGGCAACAGCCCCAGCATTTT
>TRBJ2-7|.|TRBD1|TRBV9
CASSVGQGTVFYEQYF
TGTGCCAGCAGCGTAGGACAGGGCACCGTCTTCTACGAGCAGTACTTC
>TRBJ2-3|.|.|TRBV7-2
CASSPRYLGNEQYF
TGTGCCAGCAGCCCACGGTACCTCGGGAATGAGCAGTATTTT